The 5 T cell receptor beta chains given below trace back to one sample, sequenced in a study of cytomegalovirus exposure and HLA in healthy donors listed by TCRdb under 2017. Library preparation used the immunoSEQ multiplex PCR assay. The multiplex PCR relied on a mix of 60 forward primers for TCR Vbeta segments and 13 reverse primers for TCR Jbeta segments. Held by TCRdb, this immuneACCESS table contains in-frame sequences only and omits some clones. Under half of the omission traces to an unresolved V gene where checked; the cause of the rest is unknown. This sample has about 270,000 clones in its table, and about 75% of those were observed once. The ten largest clones take up about 2.1% of the sample. The source material was PBMCs. The receptors stem from a female donor in good health and CMV-seronegative.

Written as DNA, the CDR3 is TGTGCCATCAGTGCGGGGTCCTACGAGCAGTACTTC. It translates to CAISAGSYEQYF. The genes are TRBV10-3 and TRBJ2-7, with D possibly TRBD2 on 5 matching bases. CDR1 and CDR2 from the germline V gene are ENHRY and SYGVKD. The CDR3 runs to 12 residues. V lost 4 bases to trimming and J lost 1 base, with 5 bases between them.

The chain has TRBV7-9 and TRBJ1-2; D is possibly TRBD1 (6 bases). The V gene lost 2 bases and the J gene lost 6 bases, with 13 bases spanning the gap. CDR1 and CDR2 (germline): SEHNR, FQNEAQ (reference sequence). The CDR3 is made up of 14 amino acids. CDR3 in DNA: TGTGCCAGCAGCTTAACCCAGACAGGTCATGGCTACACCTTC. Translating gives CASSLTQTGHGYTF.

This clone was counted only a few times. This chain connects TRBV7-8 to TRBJ2-2; the match to TRBD2 covers 13 bases. Germline CDR1 and CDR2: SGHVS and FQNEAQ. V gave up 5 bases and J gave up 13 bases; unmatched junction bases: 7. The CDR3 is made up of 14 amino acids. The CDR3 region has the DNA TGTGCCAGCAGCCCGAGGACTAGCGGGAGTGGGCTGTTTTTT. This codes for CASSPRTSGSGLFF.

The chain recombines TRBV5-1 with TRBJ1-2; D is unresolved. Per the germline V gene, CDR1 is SGHRS and CDR2 is YFSETQ. The CDR3 is 12 amino acids. V lost 4 bases and J lost 2, with 6 bases in between. The CDR3 sequence is CASSEGNYGYTF. The CDR3 bases are TGCGCCAGCAGCGAGGGAAACTATGGCTACACCTTC.

The chain employs TRBV7-9 and TRBJ1-1, with D possibly being TRBD1 (5 bases). V was pared by 1 base and J by 3 bases, with 6 bases between. The CDR3 has 13 residues. Germline CDR1 SEHNR, CDR2 FQNEAQ (reference sequence). As DNA, the CDR3 is TGTGCCAGCAGCTTAGTAGGGGACACTGAAGCTTTCTTT. It is translated as CASSLVGDTEAFF.